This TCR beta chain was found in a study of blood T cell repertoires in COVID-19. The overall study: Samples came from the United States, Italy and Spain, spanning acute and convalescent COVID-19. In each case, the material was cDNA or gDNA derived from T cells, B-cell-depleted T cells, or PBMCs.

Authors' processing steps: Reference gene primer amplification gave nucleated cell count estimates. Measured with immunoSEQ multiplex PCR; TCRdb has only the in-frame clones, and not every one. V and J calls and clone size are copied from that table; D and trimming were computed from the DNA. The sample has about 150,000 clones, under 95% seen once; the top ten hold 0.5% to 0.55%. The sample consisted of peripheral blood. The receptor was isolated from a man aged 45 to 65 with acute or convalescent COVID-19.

CDR3 region: CASSERADTGNTIYF. Written as DNA, the CDR3 is TGTGCCAGCAGCGAGAGGGCTGATACTGGAAACACCATATATTTT. The V and J genes are TRBV9 and TRBJ1-3; no clear D gene. The germline V and J ends were trimmed by 3 bases and 2 bases, with 12 bases remaining between them. This CDR3 has 15 amino acids. Germline CDR1 is SGDLS and CDR2 is YYNGEE.